Presented here are 29 T cell receptor beta chains from one specimen sequenced in a study of blood T cells in healthy people across ages. A second PCR of about 7 to 12 cycles used a sample-barcoded 5' primer and a J-beta primer mix. TCRdb passed the 5' RACE reads through MiXCR, listing each CDR3 protein once. This table has about 830,000 distinct CDR3 sequences, 55% to 65% appearing once. Sequencing was done on a sample of blood. The receptors were gathered from a man aged 30-40 years in good health.

This clonotype has a handful of counts. The genes are TRBV12-3 or TRBV12-4 and TRBJ2-7, with no clear D. The CDR3 length is 14 residues. Trimming removed 0 bases from V and 2 bases from J, with 8 bases in between. The CDR3 here is CASSLARGPYEQYF. CDR3 bases: TGTGCCAGCAGTTTAGCGCGAGGCCCCTACGAGCAGTACTTC.

As DNA, the CDR3 is TGTGCCAGCAGTCTACCCCTGCACTCTGGGGCCAACGTCCTGACTTTC. Its translation: CASSLPLHSGANVLTF. The gene calls are TRBV6-2 or TRBV6-3 and TRBJ2-6; D ambiguous. V was pared by 5 bases and J by 0 bases, with 11 bases between. The CDR3 has 16 amino acids. Germline values: CDR1 MNHEY, CDR2 SVGEGT.

V is TRBV4-3 and J is TRBJ1-2; D is perhaps TRBD1 (5 bases). The germline gives CDR1 LGHNA, CDR2 YSLEER. CDR3 length equals 14 residues. The V end lost 0 bases, the J end lost 8 bases, and 13 bases lay between the germline ends. The CDR3 bases are TGCGCCAGCAGCCAAGATAGGACATTGAGGGGCTACACCTTC. Translation gives CASSQDRTLRGYTF.

This clonotype was seen a few times. The gene calls are TRBV3-1 and TRBJ2-5, with 8 nucleotides matching TRBD1. This CDR3 is 16 amino acids long. J lost 2 bases, V lost 4 bases, and 9 bases had no gene match. CDR1 is LGHDT and CDR2 is YNNKEL in the germline V gene (reference sequence). DNA of the CDR3: TGTGCCAGCAGCCCAACCGGGACAGGAGAGCAAGAGACCCAGTACTTC. Translating gives CASSPTGTGEQETQYF.

This chain uses TRBV7-9 with TRBJ2-7, with D possibly TRBD1 on 6 matching bases. From germline, CDR1 is SEHNR and CDR2 FQNEAQ (reference sequence). The CDR3 is 16 residues long. V lost 6 bases and J lost 0, with 18 bases in between. CDR3 bases: TGTGCCAGCAGTTCCCCTGGGGGCGCCTCCTCCTACGAGCAGTACTTC. It is translated as CASSSPGGASSYEQYF.

CDR3 DNA sequence: TGTGCCAGCAGTGTAGTTTCTAGCGGCGAGCAGTACTTC. It specifies CASSVVSSGEQYF. The V gene is TRBV12-3 or TRBV12-4, the J gene TRBJ2-4; TRBD2 matches at 7 bases. The J call could be wrong; TRBJ2-7 is a better fit for the DNA end. This CDR3 region has 13 residues.

This chain uses TRBV28 with TRBJ1-2, with D perhaps TRBD1 (5 bases). The V and J ends lost 3 bases and 12 bases respectively, with 20 bases between them. This CDR3 contains 14 residues. The germline CDR1 and CDR2 sequences are MDHEN and SYDVKM. CDR3 sequence reads: CASSFGQGGGMNTF. CDR3 nucleotide sequence: TGTGCCAGCAGTTTCGGGCAGGGCGGAGGAATGAACACCTTC.

The chain employs TRBV4-1 and TRBJ2-4, with D tentatively TRBD2 (6 bases). The J call is doubtful: the DNA matches TRBJ2-7 better. In germline, CDR1 is MGHRA, CDR2 YSYEKL. CDR3 length: 13 amino acids. CDR3: CASSQEGGNEQYF. DNA of the CDR3: TGCGCCAGCAGCCAAGAAGGAGGGAACGAGCAGTACTTC.

This chain uses TRBV2 with TRBJ2-5; no definite D call. The CDR3 has 14 amino acids. V lost 1 base and J 2 bases, leaving 8 bases between the germline ends. Germline lookup yields CDR1 SNHLY and CDR2 FYNNEI. The CDR3 protein is CASSEGIGQETQYF. The CDR3 nucleotides are TGTGCCAGCAGTGAAGGAATAGGGCAAGAGACCCAGTACTTC.

This chain connects TRBV7-9 to TRBJ2-1; TRBD1 matches 7 bases. Germline CDR1 is SEHNR and CDR2 is FQNEAQ (reference sequence). The CDR3 runs 12 residues. V gave up 6 bases and J gave up 9 bases; unmatched junction bases: 5. The CDR3 nucleotides are TGTGCCAGCAGGACAGGGTTGGTTGAGCAGTTCTTC. Amino acid sequence: CASRTGLVEQFF.

This rearrangement joins TRBV10-2 to TRBJ2-1; TRBD2 aligns across 7 bases. V shed 4 bases and J 14 bases; nucleotides not matched to a gene: 8. Germline CDR1 is WSHSY and CDR2 is SAAADI. The length of the CDR3 is 12 residues. CDR3: CASSASGATKFF. The CDR3 bases are TGCGCCAGCAGTGCAAGCGGGGCCACCAAGTTCTTC.

The rearrangement uses TRBV18 and TRBJ2-7, with D tentatively TRBD1 or TRBD2 (6 bases each). The last part of the DNA fits TRBJ2-5 better; the J call may be wrong. This CDR3 contains 15 residues. Germline CDR1 is KGHSH and CDR2 is LQKENI. The CDR3 loop reads CASSPIRGLRETQYF. CDR3 sequence (DNA): TGTGCCAGCTCACCAATCCGGGGGCTAAGGGAGACCCAGTACTTC.

The chain recombines TRBV29-1 with TRBJ2-5; 8 bases align to TRBD1. Germline V gene data show CDR1 as SQVTM and CDR2 as ANQGSEA. The length of the CDR3 is 14 residues. Trimming removed 7 bases from V and 11 bases from J; junction bases left unmatched: 18. The CDR3 sequence is CSAIRGRGRGEQYF. The CDR3 nucleotides read TGCAGCGCTATTAGAGGCAGGGGGCGCGGGGAGCAGTACTTC.

The V and J genes are TRBV12-3 or TRBV12-4 and TRBJ1-2; D is ambiguous. This CDR3 is built from 14 residues. V lost 8 bases, J lost 8 bases, and 21 bases lay in between. CDR3 sequence reads: CASSNLGAKEGYTF. The CDR3 region has the DNA TGTGCCAGCTCGAATTTGGGAGCGAAGGAGGGCTACACCTTC.

A few counts support this clonotype. The chain recombines TRBV4-3 with TRBJ1-4; tentative D call: TRBD1 (6 bases). Germline V gives CDR1 LGHNA, CDR2 YSLEER. This CDR3 is 16 amino acids long. Trimming stripped 0 bases from V and 3 bases from J, with 11 bases between. CDR3 sequence: CASSQEGGLPNEKLFF. In DNA, the CDR3 is TGCGCCAGCAGCCAAGAAGGGGGACTTCCTAATGAAAAACTGTTTTTT.

This clonotype has a handful of counts. The chain uses TRBV12-3 or TRBV12-4 and TRBJ1-4; possibly TRBD1 for D (5 bases). The V and J ends lost 3 bases and 8 bases respectively, with 16 bases between them. The CDR3 runs to 15 residues. The CDR3 spells CASSFMGWGGEKLFF. CDR3 in DNA: TGTGCCAGCAGTTTCATGGGATGGGGCGGCGAAAAACTGTTTTTT.

The rearrangement uses TRBV4-3 and TRBJ2-1; 13 bases line up with TRBD2. CDR1 and CDR2 from the germline V gene are LGHNA and YSLEER. The CDR3 sequence is 16 residues long. V shed 3 bases, J shed 5 bases, and the junction held 4 bases outside the gene matches. The DNA of the CDR3 is TGCGCCAGCAGCCACGTGGGACTAGCGGGGAACAATGAGCAGTTCTTC. Its protein product is CASSHVGLAGNNEQFF.

The chain links TRBV7-8 to TRBJ2-4, with D possibly matching TRBD1 (6 bases). V was cut by 4 bases and J by 2 bases, with 12 bases left in between. The CDR3 runs to 15 residues. Germline CDR1 and CDR2: SGHVS and FQNEAQ. The CDR3, as DNA: TGTGCCAGCAGCTCGCACAGGGTATCCAAAAACATTCAGTACTTC. Residues: CASSSHRVSKNIQYF.

The rearrangement uses TRBV6-5 and TRBJ1-2, with 9 bases matching TRBD1. The trim removed 0 bases at V and 4 bases at J, leaving 3 bases unmatched. CDR1 is MNHEY and CDR2 is SVGAGI in the germline V gene. This CDR3 spans 15 amino acids. The CDR3 protein is CASSYSGQGGYGYTF. The CDR3 region has the DNA TGTGCCAGCAGTTACTCGGGACAGGGTGGCTATGGCTACACCTTC.

A few counts support this clonotype. The CDR3: CASSSLRGRMIWDTEAFF. The CDR3 bases are TGTGCCAGCAGTTCCCTCAGGGGGCGGATGATCTGGGACACTGAAGCTTTCTTT. The J gene is TRBJ1-1, the V gene TRBV12-3 or TRBV12-4; 8 nucleotides line up with TRBD1. The CDR3 has 18 amino acids. V lost 4 bases to trimming and J lost 3 bases; unmatched junction nucleotides: 16.

V gene TRBV28 combines with J gene TRBJ1-2, with 8 bases lining up with TRBD1. This CDR3 region has 13 residues. The germline V gene encodes CDR1 MDHEN and CDR2 SYDVKM. V trimming: 6 bases; J trimming: 6 bases; junction bases outside the gene matches: 6. The CDR3 nucleotides are TGTGCCAGCAGGCTGACAGGGGCGCATGGCTACACCTTC. Protein product: CASRLTGAHGYTF.

J is TRBJ2-1 and V is TRBV27; no clear D. Germline-derived CDR1 and CDR2 are MNHEY and SMNVEV (reference sequence). CDR3 length: 13 amino acids. The V end lost 0 bases, the J end lost 10 bases, and 10 bases lay between the germline ends. CDR3 region: CASSLSRSREQFF. CDR3 bases: TGTGCCAGCAGTTTATCCCGGTCGAGGGAGCAGTTCTTC.

Turning to this clonotype: This may stem from a read error, because a much larger clone lies one nucleotide away. The CDR3 DNA is TGTGCCAGCAGCCCCCACGGCTATGGCTACACCTTC. This codes for CASSPHGYGYTF. The chain has TRBV7-4 and TRBJ1-2, with D uncertain. V was pared by 5 bases and J by 4 bases, with 8 bases between. Germline V gene data show CDR1 as SGHVT and CDR2 as SQSDAQ. The CDR3 extends over 12 amino acids.

The V gene is TRBV20-1, the J gene TRBJ2-1, with 10 bases that match TRBD1. Germline CDR1 is DFQATT and CDR2 is SNEGSKA (reference sequence). The CDR3 has 15 amino acids. The V and J ends lost 1 base and 12 bases, in that order; junction bases with no gene match: 12. In DNA form, the CDR3 reads TGCAGTGCTAGAGCCGGGACAGGGGATTTTTTTGGGCAGTTCTTC. Its protein product is CSARAGTGDFFGQFF.

This clonotype was seen only a few times. The chain uses TRBV7-8 and TRBJ2-7, with 7 positions matching TRBD2. Germline lookup yields CDR1 SGHVS and CDR2 FQNEAQ. The CDR3 totals 16 residues. Trimming took 2 bases from V and 6 from J; bases not matched to a gene: 13. In nucleotides, the CDR3 is TGTGCCAGCAGCTTACGAAGCCTAGCGGTTGTAGGCGAGCAGTACTTC. It encodes CASSLRSLAVVGEQYF.

The V and J genes are TRBV3-1 and TRBJ2-1; weak D call: TRBD2 (6 bases). The V gene's germline CDR1 is LGHDT and CDR2 YNNKEL (reference sequence). The V and J ends lost 0 bases and 9 bases respectively, with 9 bases between them. The CDR3 loop spans 13 amino acids. The CDR3 is CASSQEEGLEQFF. The CDR3 DNA sequence: TGTGCCAGCAGCCAAGAGGAGGGACTTGAGCAGTTCTTC.

The chain has TRBV20-1 and TRBJ1-2; D uncertain. The CDR3 contains 14 residues. Trimming took 5 bases from V and 4 from J, leaving 17 bases between them. Germline loops: CDR1 DFQATT, CDR2 SNEGSKA (reference sequence). The CDR3 nucleotides are TGCAGTGCTGACACCCTTCGCTCGTTCTATGGCTACACCTTC. Amino acids: CSADTLRSFYGYTF.

The chain is built from TRBV2 and TRBJ2-1; 11 bases match TRBD2. CDR3 size: 15 residues. V trimming: 6 bases; J trimming: 2 bases; junction bases outside the gene matches: 3. The germline CDR1 and CDR2 sequences are SNHLY and FYNNEI. Here the CDR3 DNA reads TGTGCCAGCAGAAGTAGCGGGGGGGCCTACAATGAGCAGTTCTTC. Translation gives CASRSSGGAYNEQFF.

The V call is TRBV12-3 or TRBV12-4, the J call TRBJ2-5, with unresolved D. There are 14 residues in the CDR3. V lost 2 bases, J lost 1 base, and 8 bases lay in between. CDR3 amino acids: CASSLNGLQETQYF. The DNA for the CDR3 is TGTGCCAGCAGTTTAAACGGCCTCCAAGAGACCCAGTACTTC.